These 25 T cell receptor beta chains came from one sample sequenced in a study of long-term antiretroviral therapy in people with HIV. Sequencing used immunoSEQ v3.0 at survey level. Clones were sequenced by immunoSEQ multiplex PCR, and TCRdb holds only the in-frame ones, with some missing. The table lists tens of thousands of clones, roughly 83% of them singletons. Sequenced material: unsorted PBMCs, taken around 4.5 years after starting antiretroviral therapy. Receptor source: a man in his thirties or forties with HIV.

This clone was recorded once. The chain is built from TRBV27 and TRBJ2-3; D gene unclear. Between the trimmed V and J ends, which lost 5 bases and 2 bases, there was a span of 17 bases. This CDR3 region has 16 residues. Germline V gives CDR1 MNHEY, CDR2 SMNVEV (reference sequence). CDR3: CASSPIHGRSTDTQYF. The CDR3, as DNA: TGTGCCAGCAGTCCAATCCACGGACGGTCCACAGATACGCAGTATTTT.

The CDR3 nucleotides read TGTGCCACGGGTCGGGACGGGCCTTCACTGCTGAGCTCTGGAAACACCATATATTTT. The encoded protein is CATGRDGPSLLSSGNTIYF. The genes are TRBV10-3 and TRBJ1-3, with D tentatively TRBD1 (5 bases). CDR3 length: 19 residues. The germline V and J ends were trimmed by 10 bases and 0 bases, with 28 bases remaining between them. Per germline, CDR1 ENHRY and CDR2 SYGVKD.

The chain carries TRBV5-6 and TRBJ2-5; D unclear. Germline CDR1 and CDR2: SGHDT and YYEEEE. Trimming cost V 1 base and J 4 bases, with 14 bases left between them. CDR3 length equals 15 residues. The CDR3 region has the DNA TGTGCCAGCAGCTTGAGGCAGTTGGGCCGAGAGACCCAGTACTTC. It is translated as CASSLRQLGRETQYF. Supplemented by reference TRBV5-6 and TRBJ2-5, the full variable domain reads DAGVTQSPTHLIKTRGQQVTLRCSPKSGHDTVSWYQQALGQGPQFIFQYYEEEERQRGNFPDRFSGHQFPNYSSELNVNALLLGDSALYLCASSLRQLGRETQYFGPGTRLLVL.

The chain carries TRBV10-3 and TRBJ2-2; D is possibly TRBD2 (5 bases). With 0 bases removed from V and 6 bases from J, the gap between germline ends came to 14 bases. CDR1 and CDR2 (germline): ENHRY, SYGVKD. CDR3 size: 16 residues. In DNA, the CDR3 is TGTGCCATCAGTGAGTCGTCAGTTTGGGGAGCCGGGGAGCTGTTTTTT. It is translated as CAISESSVWGAGELFF.

The V gene is TRBV19, the J gene TRBJ1-4, with a weak D call TRBD1 (5 bases). CDR1 is LNHDA and CDR2 is SQIVND in the germline V gene (reference sequence). The V gene lost 10 bases and the J gene lost 6 bases, with 15 bases spanning the gap. The CDR3 is made up of 13 amino acids. For the CDR3, the DNA is TGTGCCACCGACGCAGGGTTTGATGAAAAACTGTTTTTT. The encoded protein is CATDAGFDEKLFF.

The sample holds a few counts of this clone. The chain employs TRBV7-6 and TRBJ2-3; 8 positions match TRBD1. The CDR3 has 14 residues. The J segment lost 3 bases and the V segment lost 6 bases, leaving 5 bases of the junction unmatched. Germline V CDR1 and CDR2: SGHVS, FNYEAQ. This chain's CDR3 is CASSMTGETDTQYF. In DNA form, the CDR3 reads TGTGCCAGCAGTATGACAGGGGAGACAGATACGCAGTATTTT.

This chain uses TRBV11-2 with TRBJ2-3, with unresolved D. This CDR3 is built from 14 residues. V dropped 2 bases and J dropped 2 bases, with 8 bases sitting between them. Germline assignment: CDR1 SGHAT and CDR2 FQNNGV. The CDR3 DNA reads as TGTGCCAGCAGCTTATCCAGATACACAGATACGCAGTATTTT. Translated, it gives CASSLSRYTDTQYF.

The chain is built from TRBV9 and TRBJ2-1; no clear D gene. The CDR3 has 15 residues. Trimming removed 3 bases from V and 6 bases from J, with 16 bases in between. Germline V lookup: CDR1 SGDLS, CDR2 YYNGEE. The CDR3 coding sequence is TGTGCCAGCAGCGCTCTTCGTGACCTAGGCAATGAGCAGTTCTTC. Amino acid sequence: CASSALRDLGNEQFF.

J is TRBJ2-7 and V is TRBV4-1, with 8 bases that match TRBD2. Germline V CDR1 and CDR2: MGHRA, YSYEKL. V lost 1 base and J lost 3; bases outside the gene matches: 5. This CDR3 comprises 15 residues. The CDR3 protein is CASSQGLAGIYEQYF. CDR3 bases: TGCGCCAGCAGCCAAGGGTTAGCGGGAATCTACGAGCAGTACTTC.

The rearrangement joins TRBV5-1 to TRBJ2-3; 10 bases align to TRBD2. Germline V gene sequence: CDR1 SGHRS, CDR2 YFSETQ. V was clipped by 4 bases and J by 0 bases; unmatched bases: 5. This CDR3 spans 16 amino acids. The CDR3 here is CASSLGLAASTDTQYF. CDR3 nucleotide sequence: TGCGCCAGCAGCCTAGGACTAGCGGCTAGCACAGATACGCAGTATTTT.

V is TRBV5-8 and J is TRBJ2-1; the match to TRBD2 covers 10 bases. The CDR3 contains 15 residues. V shed 6 bases, J shed 4 bases, and the junction held 7 bases outside the gene matches. Germline lookup yields CDR1 SGHTS and CDR2 YDEGEE. The CDR3, as DNA: TGTGCCAGCACCCTTGTGACTAGCGGGTACAATGAGCAGTTCTTC. It codes for CASTLVTSGYNEQFF.

The rearrangement uses TRBV9 and TRBJ2-7; 8 bases fit TRBD1. The CDR3 consists of 15 residues. V gave up 0 bases and J gave up 4 bases; unmatched junction bases: 6. Germline values: CDR1 SGDLS, CDR2 YYNGEE. The CDR3 spells CASSVAAGQAYEQYF. CDR3 coding DNA: TGTGCCAGCAGCGTAGCCGCGGGACAGGCGTACGAGCAGTACTTC.

J is TRBJ2-7 and V is TRBV18; 8 nucleotides line up with TRBD2. Unmatched junction bases numbered 1, after V lost 3 bases and J lost 0 bases. The CDR3 contains 14 residues. Germline V lookup: CDR1 KGHSH, CDR2 LQKENI. The CDR3: CASSPREGSYEQYF. The CDR3 bases are TGTGCCAGCTCACCCCGGGAGGGCTCCTACGAGCAGTACTTC.

The V call is TRBV27, the J call TRBJ1-1; TRBD1 matches at 8 bases. Germline loops: CDR1 MNHEY, CDR2 SMNVEV (reference sequence). J was trimmed by 4 bases and V by 6 bases; bases with no gene match: 10. This CDR3 contains 15 residues. CDR3 coding DNA: TGTGCCAGCAGCACCCTCAGGGGGCAGGTCACTGAAGCTTTCTTT. It specifies CASSTLRGQVTEAFF.

This chain joins TRBV6-5 and TRBJ1-2; 9 nucleotides agree with TRBD1. Germline values: CDR1 MNHEY, CDR2 SVGAGI. The CDR3 totals 14 residues. Losses at the gene ends were 6 bases for V and 8 bases for J; bases not matched to a gene: 10. The CDR3 loop is CASRTGQGFGGYTF. In nucleotides, the CDR3 is TGTGCCAGCAGAACGGGACAGGGTTTCGGCGGCTACACCTTC.

V gene TRBV27 combines with J gene TRBJ2-3; 7 bases align to TRBD1. Germline V gene lookup returns CDR1 MNHEY and CDR2 SMNVEV (reference sequence). This CDR3 has 15 amino acids. Trimming took 3 bases from V and 7 from J; bases not matched to a gene: 10. CDR3 DNA sequence: TGTGCCAGCAGTTTCGACGGGACAGCAAGTAATACGCAGTATTTT. Its translation is CASSFDGTASNTQYF.

CDR3 protein: CASSQRGTGELFF. The CDR3 DNA is TGTGCCAGCAGTCAAAGAGGCACCGGGGAGCTGTTTTTT. This chain joins TRBV28 and TRBJ2-2; no definite D call. Trimming took 5 bases from V and 4 from J, leaving 8 bases between them. This CDR3 has 13 amino acids. Germline V gene lookup returns CDR1 MDHEN and CDR2 SYDVKM.

This chain connects TRBV20-1 to TRBJ2-1; D gene ambiguous. The CDR3 is made up of 11 amino acids. V lost 5 bases and J lost 0, with 2 bases in between. Germline CDR1 is DFQATT and CDR2 is SNEGSKA (reference sequence). CDR3 sequence (DNA): TGCAGTGCTCCCTCCTACAATGAGCAGTTCTTC. Amino acid sequence: CSAPSYNEQFF.

This chain connects TRBV7-2 to TRBJ2-1; D is perhaps TRBD2 (6 bases). Germline V CDR1 and CDR2: SGHTA, FQGNSA. The CDR3 runs to 13 residues. Trimming shortened V by 3 bases and J by 8 bases, and 11 bases separated the two germline ends. CDR3 coding DNA: TGTGCCAGCAGCTTTAGCGGTAGCTATGAGCAGTTCTTC. As protein: CASSFSGSYEQFF. The whole variable domain, remainder taken from reference TRBV7-2 and TRBJ2-1, is GAGVSQSPSNKVTEKGKDVELRCDPISGHTALYWYRQSLGQGLEFLIYFQGNSAPDKSGLPSDRFSAERTGGSVSTLTIQRTQQEDSAVYLCASSFSGSYEQFFGPGTRLTVL.

The genes are TRBV4-3 and TRBJ2-1; no clear D. The germline gives CDR1 LGHNA, CDR2 YSLEER. CDR3 size: 12 residues. The V gene lost 1 base and the J gene lost 9 bases, with 7 bases spanning the gap. The CDR3 sequence: CASSQVGGEQFF. DNA of the CDR3: TGCGCCAGCAGCCAAGTGGGCGGTGAGCAGTTCTTC.

The CDR3 region has the DNA TGCGCCAGCAGCCAAGAGGTACAGACAGGGGCTGGAAACACCATATATTTT. Translation: CASSQEVQTGAGNTIYF. The chain links TRBV4-1 to TRBJ1-3, with 8 positions matching TRBD1. This CDR3 region has 17 residues. The V segment lost 0 bases and the J segment 2 bases; nucleotides outside the gene matches: 6. CDR1 and CDR2 (germline): MGHRA, YSYEKL.

The chain joins TRBV10-3 to TRBJ2-1; D remains unclear. The CDR3 contains 13 residues. The V and J ends lost 0 bases and 9 bases respectively, with 9 bases between them. Germline V gives CDR1 ENHRY, CDR2 SYGVKD. Written as DNA, the CDR3 is TGTGCCATCAGTGAGTCTGGCCGGGTTGAGCAGTTCTTC. It is translated as CAISESGRVEQFF.

This clone was detected once. The rearrangement uses TRBV5-1 and TRBJ1-4; D unclear. V was pared by 0 bases and J by 0 bases, with 3 bases between. There are 14 residues in the CDR3. Looked up from germline, CDR1 is SGHRS and CDR2 is YFSETQ. CDR3: CASSLDTTNEKLFF. In nucleotides, the CDR3 is TGCGCCAGCAGCTTGGACACAACTAATGAAAAACTGTTTTTT.

This clone was detected only once. The chain employs TRBV30 and TRBJ2-7; D tentatively reads TRBD1 or TRBD2 (6 bases each). V dropped 2 bases and J dropped 4 bases, with 12 bases sitting between them. This CDR3 has 13 residues. The germline CDR1 and CDR2 sequences are GTSNPN and SVGIG (reference sequence). The CDR3 loop is CAWSKGGPYEQYF. Written as DNA, the CDR3 is TGTGCCTGGAGTAAAGGGGGGCCGTACGAGCAGTACTTC.

The sample holds a few counts of this clone. This chain connects TRBV28 to TRBJ1-3; the D gene is possibly TRBD1 (5 bases). CDR3 length: 15 amino acids. The V end was cut by 6 bases, the J end by 5 bases, with 17 bases between. Germline CDR1 reads MDHEN; CDR2 reads SYDVKM. The CDR3 reads CASRFLVGGRNTIYF. Here the CDR3 DNA reads TGTGCCAGCAGGTTTCTAGTCGGGGGAAGAAACACCATATATTTT.